These T cell receptor beta chains were read from a single sample in a study of blood T cell repertoires in COVID-19. Libraries were prepared by immunoSEQ multiplex PCR; TCRdb keeps only in-frame clonotypes and omits some of them. The sample lists some 200,000 clones, over 60% seen once, with approximately 26% in the top ten. Sequencing used peripheral blood. The receptors stem from a woman aged 70-85 years with acute or convalescent COVID-19. CDR3s include the opening cysteine and the closing phenylalanine or tryptophan. The D gene is left open where the match is weak. Some rows mark clone size as missing; the rest say once, few, many or name a class of expanded clone.

D gene,V gene,J gene,clone size,CDR3 protein,CDR3 DNA
TRBD1,TRBV7-8,TRBJ1-2,NA,CASSFRTGKNRLGYTF,TGTGCCAGCAGCTTTAGGACAGGGAAAAACCGCCTTGGCTACACCTTC
TRBD1,TRBV2,TRBJ2-3,NA,CASSPGGQTDTQYF,TGTGCCAGCAGTCCAGGGGGACAGACAGATACGCAGTATTTT
TRBD1,TRBV3-1/TRBV3-2,TRBJ1-2,NA,CASSLQGGYGYTF,TGTGCCAGCAGCCTCCAGGGGGGCTATGGCTACACCTTC
NA,TRBV7-9,TRBJ2-1,NA,CASSSTGDPYNEQFF,TGTGCCAGCAGCTCTACGGGAGACCCCTACAATGAGCAGTTCTTC
NA,TRBV5-6,TRBJ1-2,NA,CASSLPGQTYGYTF,TGTGCCAGCAGCTTGCCCGGACAGACGTATGGCTACACCTTC
TRBD2,TRBV29-1,TRBJ2-7,NA,CSYCGLAGCSYEQYF,TGCAGCTACTGCGGACTAGCGGGATGTTCCTACGAGCAGTACTTC
NA,TRBV6-1,TRBJ2-2,NA,CASSEATGAPPGELFF,TGTGCCAGCAGTGAAGCAACTGGGGCTCCTCCCGGGGAGCTGTTTTTT
TRBD2,TRBV13,TRBJ2-3,NA,CASSSTGLGDTQYF,TGTGCCAGCAGCTCCACTGGACTAGGAGATACGCAGTATTTT
TRBD1,TRBV19,TRBJ2-1,NA,CASSIDLGTGATYNEQFF,TGTGCCAGTAGTATAGATCTTGGGACAGGGGCCACCTACAATGAGCAGTTCTTC
NA,TRBV18,TRBJ1-3,NA,CASSPRADRNTIYF,TGTGCCAGCTCACCCAGGGCGGATAGAAACACCATATATTTT
TRBD1,TRBV24-1,TRBJ1-2,NA,CATSDWRGQGYTF,TGTGCCACCAGTGATTGGAGGGGGCAAGGCTACACCTTC
TRBD2,TRBV7-2,TRBJ2-1,NA,CASSLLVSGRGEQFF,TGTGCCAGCAGCTTATTAGTCAGCGGGAGGGGTGAGCAGTTCTTC
TRBD1,TRBV18,TRBJ1-5,NA,CASADRENQPQHF,TGTGCCAGCGCAGACAGGGAAAATCAGCCCCAGCATTTT
NA,TRBV7-3,TRBJ2-2,NA,CASSFSLANGELFF,TGTGCCAGCAGCTTTTCCCTAGCAAACGGGGAGCTGTTTTTT
NA,TRBV9,TRBJ2-1,NA,CASSPRTRDEQFF,TGTGCCAGCAGCCCTCGGACTCGAGATGAGCAGTTCTTC
TRBD2,TRBV7-3,TRBJ2-3,NA,CASSPRTSPTDTQYF,TGTGCCAGCAGCCCCCGGACTAGCCCCACAGATACGCAGTATTTT
NA,TRBV23-1,TRBJ1-1,once,CARMNLTGEAFF,TGCGCCAGAATGAATCTGACAGGAGAAGCTTTCTTT
TRBD1,TRBV19,TRBJ2-2,NA,CASHIGTGDTGELFF,TGTGCCAGTCATATTGGGACAGGGGACACCGGGGAGCTGTTTTTT
NA,TRBV28,TRBJ2-2,NA,CASSLSGVRELFF,TGTGCCAGCAGTTTATCGGGGGTCAGGGAGCTGTTTTTT
NA,TRBV13,TRBJ2-7,NA,CASSPRQITPSYEQYF,TGTGCCAGCAGCCCCAGACAGATTACGCCCTCCTACGAGCAGTACTTC
NA,TRBV14,TRBJ2-1,NA,CASSQGGSLSQFF,TGTGCCAGCAGCCAAGGAGGTTCGCTTTCGCAGTTCTTC
NA,TRBV7-2,TRBJ1-6,NA,CASSTYRVDSPLHF,TGTGCCAGCAGTACCTACAGGGTTGACTCACCCCTCCACTTT
NA,TRBV7-3,TRBJ2-1,few,CASSFSPENNEQFF,TGTGCCAGCAGCTTTTCTCCGGAGAACAATGAGCAGTTCTTC
NA,TRBV5-1,TRBJ1-3,NA,CASSLQGRGDTIYF,TGCGCCAGCAGCTTGCAGGGCAGGGGTGACACCATATATTTT
TRBD1,TRBV2,TRBJ1-5,NA,CASMGQGDNQPQHF,TGTGCCAGCATGGGACAGGGGGACAATCAGCCCCAGCATTTT
TRBD2,TRBV10-2,TRBJ2-7,NA,CASLKGAGGPYEQYF,TGCGCCAGCCTGAAGGGAGCGGGAGGGCCCTACGAGCAGTACTTC
NA,TRBV3-1/TRBV3-2,TRBJ2-7,NA,CASSQDLQMYEQYF,TGTGCCAGCAGCCAAGATTTACAGATGTACGAGCAGTACTTC
TRBD1,TRBV4-1,TRBJ1-1,NA,CASSQEGQLNTEAFF,TGCGCCAGCAGCCAAGAGGGACAGTTGAACACTGAAGCTTTCTTT
TRBD1,TRBV2,TRBJ2-1,NA,CASRPGTGRQAAGEQFF,TGTGCCAGCAGACCCGGGACAGGGCGACAGGCAGCAGGTGAGCAGTTCTTC